This TCR beta chain was sequenced during a study of T cell responses to AZD1222 COVID-19 vaccine. Sequenced by immunoSEQ multiplex PCR; TCRdb stores in-frame clones only, minus some. The sample has some 130,000 clones; around 86% are singletons. Study-level points and caveats: Repertoire sampling was restricted to post-peak T cell response timepoints. With two AZD1222 doses given, Spike-specific TCR breadth and depth both rose.

Worth noting for this clone: The antigen is not known.

This CDR3 region has 20 residues. CDR1 is SGHRS, CDR2 YFSETQ, per germline. The V gene lost 0 bases and the J gene lost 4 bases, with 23 bases spanning the gap. The J gene is TRBJ1-6, the V gene TRBV5-1; D is perhaps TRBD1 (6 bases). Sequences were derived from peripheral blood, sampled on day 0 of AZD1222 vaccination. The TCR was taken from an adult in good health. The CDR3 protein is CASSLDPASDRAEYNSPLHF. The DNA of the CDR3 is TGCGCCAGCAGCTTGGATCCCGCTTCGGACAGAGCCGAATATAATTCACCCCTCCACTTT.